This T cell receptor (beta chain) is from a study of cytomegalovirus exposure and HLA in healthy donors. The table came from immunoSEQ multiplex PCR; TCRdb's copy has only in-frame clones and leaves some out. Of approximately 200,000 clones listed, 80% to 90% are singletons. With regard to this clone: Its antigen remains unidentified.

Study-wide results and caveats: TCR sequences were mostly rare, though some public TCRs occurred in many donors.

From germline, CDR1 is LNHDA and CDR2 SQIVND (reference sequence). There are 11 residues in the CDR3. V was pared by 4 bases and J by 14 bases, with 12 bases between. The specimen was PBMCs. This chain joins TRBV19 and TRBJ1-5; maybe TRBD1 (6 bases). This clonotype was sampled from a woman aged 30 to 39 in good health and CMV-seronegative. Here the CDR3 reads CASSTTGPKHF. As DNA, the CDR3 is TGTGCCAGTAGTACCACAGGGCCGAAGCATTTT.